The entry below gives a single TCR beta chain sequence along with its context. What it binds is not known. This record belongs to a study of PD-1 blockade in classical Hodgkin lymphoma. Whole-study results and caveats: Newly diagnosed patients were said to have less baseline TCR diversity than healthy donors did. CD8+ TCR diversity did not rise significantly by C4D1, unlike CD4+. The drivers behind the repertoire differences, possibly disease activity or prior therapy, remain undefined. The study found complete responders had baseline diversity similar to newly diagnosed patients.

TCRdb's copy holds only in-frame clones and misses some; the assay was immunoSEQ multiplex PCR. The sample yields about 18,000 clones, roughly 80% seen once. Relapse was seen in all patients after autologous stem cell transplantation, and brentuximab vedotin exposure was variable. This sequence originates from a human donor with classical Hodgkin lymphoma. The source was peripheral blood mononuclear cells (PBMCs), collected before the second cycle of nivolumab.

In nucleotides, the CDR3 is TGTGCCAGCAGGGGGGCCCCAGAGGAGCCCTTAAAAGAGACCCAGTACTTC. Translated: CASRGAPEEPLKETQYF. The chain joins TRBV2 to TRBJ2-5, with D possibly matching TRBD1 (6 bases). The germline V gene has CDR1 SNHLY and CDR2 FYNNEI. The CDR3 loop spans 17 amino acids. The V end lost 6 bases, the J end lost 3 bases, and 23 bases lay between the germline ends.